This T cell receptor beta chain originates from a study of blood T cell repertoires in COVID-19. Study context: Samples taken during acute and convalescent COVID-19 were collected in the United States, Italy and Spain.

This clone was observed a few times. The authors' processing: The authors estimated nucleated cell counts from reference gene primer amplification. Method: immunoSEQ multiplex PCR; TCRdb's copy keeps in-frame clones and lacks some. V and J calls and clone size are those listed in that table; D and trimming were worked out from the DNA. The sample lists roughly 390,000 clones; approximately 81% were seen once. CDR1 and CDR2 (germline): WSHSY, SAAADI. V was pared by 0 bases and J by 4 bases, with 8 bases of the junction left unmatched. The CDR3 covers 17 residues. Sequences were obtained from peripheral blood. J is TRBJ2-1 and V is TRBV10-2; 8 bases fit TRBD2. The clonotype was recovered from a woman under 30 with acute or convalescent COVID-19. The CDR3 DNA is TGCGCCAGCAGTGAGTCGAGGGGGACTAGGCCATACAATGAGCAGTTCTTC. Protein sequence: CASSESRGTRPYNEQFF.